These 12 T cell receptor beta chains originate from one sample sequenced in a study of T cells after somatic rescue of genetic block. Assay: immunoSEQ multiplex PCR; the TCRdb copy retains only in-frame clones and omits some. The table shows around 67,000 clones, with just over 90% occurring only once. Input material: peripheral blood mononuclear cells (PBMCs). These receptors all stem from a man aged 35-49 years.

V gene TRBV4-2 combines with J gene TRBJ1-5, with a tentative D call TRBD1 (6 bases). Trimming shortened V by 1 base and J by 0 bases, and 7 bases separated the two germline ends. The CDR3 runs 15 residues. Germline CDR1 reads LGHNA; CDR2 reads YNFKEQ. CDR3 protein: CASSQGTDSNQPQHF. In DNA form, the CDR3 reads TGTGCCAGCAGCCAAGGGACAGATAGCAATCAGCCCCAGCATTTT.

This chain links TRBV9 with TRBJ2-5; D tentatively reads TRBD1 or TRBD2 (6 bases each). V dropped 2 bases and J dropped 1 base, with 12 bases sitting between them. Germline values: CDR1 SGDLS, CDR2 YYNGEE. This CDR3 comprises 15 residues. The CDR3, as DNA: TGTGCCAGCAGCGTCGCGGGACACCTCCAAGAGACCCAGTACTTC. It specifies CASSVAGHLQETQYF. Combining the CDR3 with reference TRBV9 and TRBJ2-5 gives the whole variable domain DSGVTQTPKHLITATGQRVTLRCSPRSGDLSVYWYQQSLDQGLQFLIQYYNGEERAKGNILERFSAQQFPDLHSELNLSSLELGDSALYFCASSVAGHLQETQYFGPGTRLLVL.

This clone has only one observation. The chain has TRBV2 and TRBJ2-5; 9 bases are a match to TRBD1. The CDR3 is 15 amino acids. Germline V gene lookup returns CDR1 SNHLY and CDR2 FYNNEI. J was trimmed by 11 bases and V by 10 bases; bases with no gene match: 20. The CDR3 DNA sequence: TGTGCCACAACCCCGGACAGGGGAGGATCTAAAAAGCAGTACTTC. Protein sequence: CATTPDRGGSKKQYF.

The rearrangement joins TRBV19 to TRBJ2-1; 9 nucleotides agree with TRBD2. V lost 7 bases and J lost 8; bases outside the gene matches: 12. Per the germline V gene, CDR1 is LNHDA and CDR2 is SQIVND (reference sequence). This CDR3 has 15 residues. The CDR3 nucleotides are TGTGCCAGTACCTACAGCGGGAGGCAAGGCGATGAGCAGTTCTTC. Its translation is CASTYSGRQGDEQFF.

CDR3: CASSAYRGSGELFF. CDR3 DNA: TGCGCCAGCAGCGCTTACAGGGGCTCTGGGGAGCTGTTTTTT. This chain joins TRBV5-1 and TRBJ2-2, with 7 bases matching TRBD1. CDR3 length equals 14 residues. Germline V CDR1 and CDR2: SGHRS, YFSETQ. V was clipped by 4 bases and J by 8 bases; unmatched bases: 8.

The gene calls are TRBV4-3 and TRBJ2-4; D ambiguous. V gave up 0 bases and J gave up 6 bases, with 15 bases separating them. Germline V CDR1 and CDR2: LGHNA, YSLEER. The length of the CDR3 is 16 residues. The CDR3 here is CASSQEWSQSTNIQYF. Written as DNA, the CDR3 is TGCGCCAGCAGCCAAGAATGGTCCCAATCCACAAACATTCAGTACTTC.

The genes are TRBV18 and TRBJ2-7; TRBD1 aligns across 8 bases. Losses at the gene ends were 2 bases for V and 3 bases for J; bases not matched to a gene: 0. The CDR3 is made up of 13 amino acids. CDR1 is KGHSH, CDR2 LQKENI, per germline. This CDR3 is CASSPTGGYEQYF. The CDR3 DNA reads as TGTGCCAGCTCACCAACAGGGGGCTACGAGCAGTACTTC. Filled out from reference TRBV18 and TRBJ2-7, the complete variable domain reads NAGVMQNPRHLVRRRGQEARLRCSPMKGHSHVYWYRQLPEEGLKFMVYLQKENIIDESGMPKERFSAEFPKEGPSILRIQQVVRGDSAAYFCASSPTGGYEQYFGPGTRLTVT.

The DNA of the CDR3 is TGTGCCAGCAGCGAATTCCAGGGTAGCAATCAGCCCCAGCATTTT. Amino acids: CASSEFQGSNQPQHF. V gene TRBV2 combines with J gene TRBJ1-5, with D perhaps TRBD1 (5 bases). The germline V gene encodes CDR1 SNHLY and CDR2 FYNNEI. The CDR3 spans 15 residues. V was pared by 6 bases and J by 0 bases, with 12 bases between.

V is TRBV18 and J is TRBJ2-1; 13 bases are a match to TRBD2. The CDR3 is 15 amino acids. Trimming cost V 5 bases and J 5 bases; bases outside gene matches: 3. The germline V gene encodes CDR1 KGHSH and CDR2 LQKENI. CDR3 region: CASSYGTSGNNEQFF. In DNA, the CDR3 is TGTGCCAGCTCATACGGGACTAGCGGGAACAATGAGCAGTTCTTC.

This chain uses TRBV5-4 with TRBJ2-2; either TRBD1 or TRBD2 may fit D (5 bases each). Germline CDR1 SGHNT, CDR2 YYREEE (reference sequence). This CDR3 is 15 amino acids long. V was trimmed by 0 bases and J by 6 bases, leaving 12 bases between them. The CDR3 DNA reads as TGTGCCAGCAGCTTGGGGGGGTTCAGGGCCGGGGAGCTGTTTTTT. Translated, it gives CASSLGGFRAGELFF.

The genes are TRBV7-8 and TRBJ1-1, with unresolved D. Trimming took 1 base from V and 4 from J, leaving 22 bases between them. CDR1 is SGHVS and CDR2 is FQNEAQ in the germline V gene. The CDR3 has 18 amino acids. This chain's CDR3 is CASSLGLNSQAPSTEAFF. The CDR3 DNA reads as TGTGCCAGCAGCTTAGGGCTCAATTCGCAAGCGCCGAGCACTGAAGCTTTCTTT.

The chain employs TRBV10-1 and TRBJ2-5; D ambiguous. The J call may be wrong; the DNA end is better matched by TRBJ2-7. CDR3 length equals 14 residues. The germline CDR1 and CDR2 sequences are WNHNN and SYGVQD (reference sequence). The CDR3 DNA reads TGCGCCAGCAGCCCGAGCGATTCCTCCTACGAGCAGTACTTC. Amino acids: CASSPSDSSYEQYF.